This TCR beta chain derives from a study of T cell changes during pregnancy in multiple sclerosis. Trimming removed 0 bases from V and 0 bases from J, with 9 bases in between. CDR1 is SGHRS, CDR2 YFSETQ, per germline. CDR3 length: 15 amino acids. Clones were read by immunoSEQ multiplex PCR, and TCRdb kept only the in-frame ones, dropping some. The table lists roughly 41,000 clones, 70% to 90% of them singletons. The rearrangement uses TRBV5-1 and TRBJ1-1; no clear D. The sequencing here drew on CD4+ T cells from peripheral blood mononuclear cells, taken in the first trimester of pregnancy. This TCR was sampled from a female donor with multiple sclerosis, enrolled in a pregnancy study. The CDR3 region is CASSLDGVVNTEAFF. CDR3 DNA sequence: TGCGCCAGCAGCTTGGACGGGGTCGTGAACACTGAAGCTTTCTTT.